This T cell receptor (beta chain) came from a study of OX40 agonist ivuxolimab in advanced cancers. Germline trimming cut 2 bases from V and 7 bases from J; bases unmatched to any gene: 6. The CDR3 contains 16 residues. Germline V gene data show CDR1 as SGHNT and CDR2 as YENEEA. Sequencing used immunoSEQ multiplex PCR; TCRdb keeps in-frame clones, though not all of them. The sample holds roughly 65,000 clones, roughly 92% seen once. The source is an adult with an advanced solid tumor such as melanoma, head and neck, liver or kidney cancer. This material consisted of CD4+ or CD8+ T cells sorted from blood, taken in a trial of the OX40 agonist ivuxolimab. The gene calls are TRBV11-3 and TRBJ2-2, with 11 bases identical to TRBD2. CDR3 loop: CASSLLLAGAVGELFF. The CDR3 DNA reads as TGTGCCAGCAGCTTATTACTAGCGGGAGCAGTCGGGGAGCTGTTTTTT.